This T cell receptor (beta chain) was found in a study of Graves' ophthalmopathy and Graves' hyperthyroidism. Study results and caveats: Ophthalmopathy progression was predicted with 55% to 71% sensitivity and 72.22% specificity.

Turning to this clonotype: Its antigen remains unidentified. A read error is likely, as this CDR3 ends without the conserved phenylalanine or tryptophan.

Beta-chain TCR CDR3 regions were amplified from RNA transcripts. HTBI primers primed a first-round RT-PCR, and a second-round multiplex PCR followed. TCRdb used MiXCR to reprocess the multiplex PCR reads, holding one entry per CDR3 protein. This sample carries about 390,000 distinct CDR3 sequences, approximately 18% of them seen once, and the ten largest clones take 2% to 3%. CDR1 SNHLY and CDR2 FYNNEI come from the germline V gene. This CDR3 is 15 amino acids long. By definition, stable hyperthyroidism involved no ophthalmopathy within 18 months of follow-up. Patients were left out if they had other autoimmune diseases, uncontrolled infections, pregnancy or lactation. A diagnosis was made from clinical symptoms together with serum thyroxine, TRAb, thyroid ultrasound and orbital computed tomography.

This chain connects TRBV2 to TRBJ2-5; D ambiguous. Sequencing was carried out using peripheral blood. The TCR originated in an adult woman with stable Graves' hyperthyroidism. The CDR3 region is CASSELVGNQESQYY. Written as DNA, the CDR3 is TGTGCCAGCAGTGAATTGGTGGGGAACCAAGAGTCCCAGTACTAC.